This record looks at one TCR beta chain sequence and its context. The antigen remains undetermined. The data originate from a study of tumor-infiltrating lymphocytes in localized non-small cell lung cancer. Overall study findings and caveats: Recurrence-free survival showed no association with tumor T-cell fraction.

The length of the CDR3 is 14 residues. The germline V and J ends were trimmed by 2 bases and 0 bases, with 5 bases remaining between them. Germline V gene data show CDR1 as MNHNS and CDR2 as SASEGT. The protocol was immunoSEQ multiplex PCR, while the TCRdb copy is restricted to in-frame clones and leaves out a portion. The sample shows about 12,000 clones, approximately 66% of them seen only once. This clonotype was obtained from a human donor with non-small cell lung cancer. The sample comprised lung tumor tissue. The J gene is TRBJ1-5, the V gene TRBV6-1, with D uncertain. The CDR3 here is CASSEPYSNQPQHF. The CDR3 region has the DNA TGTGCCAGCAGTGAACCATATAGCAATCAGCCCCAGCATTTT.